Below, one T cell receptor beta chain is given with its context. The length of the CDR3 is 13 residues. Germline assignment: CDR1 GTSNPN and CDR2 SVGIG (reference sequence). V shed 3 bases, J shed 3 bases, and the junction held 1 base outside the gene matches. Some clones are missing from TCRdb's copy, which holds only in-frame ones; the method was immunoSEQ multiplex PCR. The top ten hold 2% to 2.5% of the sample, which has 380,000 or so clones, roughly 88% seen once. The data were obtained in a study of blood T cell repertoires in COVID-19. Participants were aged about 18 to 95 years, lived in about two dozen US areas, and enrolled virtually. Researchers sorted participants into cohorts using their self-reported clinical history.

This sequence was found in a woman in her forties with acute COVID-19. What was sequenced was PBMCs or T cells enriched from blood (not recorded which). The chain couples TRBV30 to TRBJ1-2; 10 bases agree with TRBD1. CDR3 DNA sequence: TGTGCCTGGAGGGACAGGGGGTACTATGGCTACACCTTC. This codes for CAWRDRGYYGYTF.